These T cell receptor beta chains were read from a single sample in a study of blood T cell repertoires in COVID-19. The table came from immunoSEQ multiplex PCR; TCRdb's copy has only in-frame clones and leaves some out. Among about 190,000 clones listed, more than 85% were seen once. The specimen sequenced was peripheral blood. The receptors originated from a man aged 25-45 years with acute or convalescent COVID-19. CDR3s include the opening cysteine and the closing phenylalanine or tryptophan. Fields, in order: clone size, J gene, D gene, V gene, CDR3 protein, CDR3 DNA. A D gene is named only where the DNA matches it firmly. Part of the rows lack a size; the others show once, few, many or a class for expanded clones.

>-|TRBJ1-2|-|TRBV3-1/TRBV3-2
CASSQDQWGDGYTF
TGTGCCAGCAGCCAAGATCAATGGGGAGATGGCTACACCTTC
>-|TRBJ2-7|-|TRBV5-1
CASRKEQGFNEQYF
TGCGCCAGCAGAAAGGAGCAGGGGTTCAACGAGCAGTACTTC
>-|TRBJ1-3|-|TRBV5-1
CASSSLTDRRNTIYF
TGCGCCAGCAGCTCCCTTACCGACAGAAGAAACACCATATATTTT
>-|TRBJ2-7|TRBD2|TRBV7-6
CASSPQSPPGTSGRYEQYF
TGTGCCAGCAGCCCCCAATCCCCCCCCGGGACTAGCGGGAGGTACGAGCAGTACTTC
>-|TRBJ1-1|-|TRBV2
CASSEDTVTITEAFF
TGTGCCAGCAGCGAGGACACAGTCACGATCACTGAAGCTTTCTTT
>-|TRBJ2-2|-|TRBV9
CASSVTAGQYTGELFF
TGTGCCAGCAGCGTAACGGCAGGGCAGTACACCGGGGAGCTGTTTTTT
>-|TRBJ2-3|TRBD1|TRBV7-8
CASSLEWGQGYTDTQYF
TGTGCCAGCAGCTTAGAATGGGGACAGGGATACACAGATACGCAGTATTTT
>-|TRBJ1-2|TRBD1|TRBV3-1/TRBV3-2
CASSQILSGTEYTNYGYTF
TGTGCCAGCAGCCAAATCCTTTCCGGGACAGAATATACCAACTATGGCTACACCTTC
>-|TRBJ2-3|TRBD2|TRBV5-1
CASSLAGGGSTDTQYF
TGCGCCAGCAGCTTGGCTGGCGGGGGGAGCACAGATACGCAGTATTTT
>-|TRBJ1-2|-|TRBV5-1
CASSSRGDYGYTF
TGCGCCAGCAGCTCTCGGGGTGATTATGGCTACACCTTC
>-|TRBJ1-2|-|TRBV28
CASSLGRGAYGYTF
TGTGCCAGCAGTTTAGGCAGGGGAGCTTATGGCTACACCTTC
>-|TRBJ1-5|-|TRBV30
CAWSAPQGLGNQPQHF
TGTGCCTGGAGTGCACCTCAGGGACTTGGGAATCAGCCCCAGCATTTT
>-|TRBJ1-1|-|TRBV6-5
CASSFKNTEAFF
TGTGCCAGCAGTTTCAAGAACACTGAAGCTTTCTTT
>-|TRBJ2-1|-|TRBV28
CASSPNGGIYNEQFF
TGTGCCAGCAGTCCAAATGGGGGGATCTACAATGAGCAGTTCTTC
>-|TRBJ1-4|-|TRBV9
CASSGLGHGREKLFF
TGTGCCAGCAGCGGGCTGGGACACGGACGCGAAAAACTGTTTTTT
>-|TRBJ2-1|-|TRBV6-1
CASSQMLEQFF
TGTGCCAGCAGTCAGATGCTTGAGCAGTTCTTC
>-|TRBJ2-7|-|TRBV6-5
CASSYGLQYEQYF
TGTGCCAGCAGTTACGGATTACAGTACGAGCAGTACTTC
>-|TRBJ1-6|TRBD1|TRBV19
CASSIMGQGNSPLHF
TGTGCCAGTAGTATTATGGGACAGGGGAATTCACCCCTCCACTTT
>-|TRBJ2-1|TRBD2|TRBV13
CASRPSGRGVYNEQFF
TGTGCCAGCAGGCCTAGCGGGAGAGGGGTTTACAATGAGCAGTTCTTC
>once|TRBJ2-5|-|TRBV5-6
CASSLTGLVTQYF
TGTGCCAGCAGCTTAACAGGGTTGGTGACCCAGTACTTC
>-|TRBJ1-6|-|TRBV30
CAWSDTIYSPLHF
TGTGCCTGGAGCGACACCATCTACTCACCCCTCCACTTT
>-|TRBJ1-1|-|TRBV27
CASRKGSGHTEAFF
TGTGCCAGCAGAAAGGGGTCCGGGCACACTGAAGCTTTCTTT
>few|TRBJ2-3|-|TRBV6-4
CASSEQGLADTQYF
TGTGCCAGCAGTGAACAGGGCCTGGCAGATACGCAGTATTTT
>-|TRBJ2-2|-|TRBV28
CASRLNTGELFF
TGTGCCAGCAGACTGAACACCGGGGAGCTGTTTTTT
>once|TRBJ2-1|-|TRBV20-1
CSAVENEQFF
TGCAGTGCAGTGGAGAATGAGCAGTTCTTC
>-|TRBJ2-5|TRBD2|TRBV7-2
CASSAGGLAGEPWRKTQYF
TGTGCCAGCAGCGCGGGGGGGCTAGCGGGAGAACCGTGGCGGAAGACCCAGTACTTC
>-|TRBJ1-6|-|TRBV7-6
CASSLGIGARDNSPLHF
TGTGCCAGCAGCTTAGGGATTGGGGCTCGGGATAATTCACCCCTCCACTTT
>-|TRBJ1-6|-|TRBV6-1
CASSGWGVGYNSPLHF
TGTGCCAGCAGTGGTTGGGGAGTGGGCTATAATTCACCCCTCCACTTT
>-|TRBJ1-3|-|TRBV5-1
CASSLGRWGENSGNTIYF
TGCGCCAGCAGCTTGGGAAGATGGGGGGAGAACTCTGGAAACACCATATATTTT
>-|TRBJ1-5|TRBD1|TRBV6-5
CASRGTGGGGQPQHF
TGTGCCAGCAGGGGGACAGGGGGCGGAGGTCAGCCCCAGCATTTT
>-|TRBJ1-6|-|TRBV6-5
CASRSIETTSPLHF
TGTGCCAGCAGGTCGATTGAAACTACTTCACCCCTCCACTTT
>-|TRBJ1-1|TRBD1|TRBV6-5
CASSTWTGYTAFF
TGTGCCAGCAGTACTTGGACAGGGTACACAGCTTTCTTT